The rows below give T cell receptor beta chains drawn from one sample of a study of glioma-infiltrating T cells. TCRdb analysed the multiplex PCR reads with MiXCR anew, one entry per CDR3 protein. The sample consists of 100,000 to 150,000 distinct CDR3 sequences, 23% of them appearing once. Sequencing was performed on glioma tissue, nonneoplastic brain tissue, or PBMCs (not recorded which). These TCRs come from a human donor with low-grade glioma or glioblastoma, undergoing nonglioma brain surgery, or in good health (not recorded which). CDR3s include the opening cysteine and the closing phenylalanine or tryptophan. The order of the fields is V gene, clone size, D gene, J gene, CDR3 DNA, CDR3 protein. The D gene is left open where the match is weak. Where a row states a size, it is once, few, many or the class of an expanded clone; other rows omit it.

TRBV10-3	many	NA	TRBJ2-3	TGTGCCATCAGCGGACTGAGCACAGATACGCAGTATTTT	CAISGLSTDTQYF
TRBV27	many	NA	TRBJ2-4	TGTGCCAGCAGCCCCGGAGACAAAAACATTCAGTACTTC	CASSPGDKNIQYF
TRBV7-2	many	NA	TRBJ1-5	TGTGCCAGCAGCCCACTTGATAAAAATCAGCCCCAGCATTTT	CASSPLDKNQPQHF
TRBV3-1	NA	NA	TRBJ2-3	TGTGCCAGCATCGGAACAGATACGCAGTATTTT	CASIGTDTQYF
TRBV29-1	few	NA	TRBJ1-1	TGCAGCGTTGAAGGAACCGGCTACACTGAAGCTTTCTTT	CSVEGTGYTEAFF
TRBV20-1	many	NA	TRBJ2-7	TGCAGTGCTAGCAGCGGAGGTCGGGAGCAGTACTTC	CSASSGGREQYF
TRBV7-2	many	NA	TRBJ2-7	TGTGCCAGCAGCACAAGACTCGACGGAGCCTACGAGCAGTACTTC	CASSTRLDGAYEQYF
TRBV7-9	NA	NA	TRBJ2-7	TGTGCCAGCAGCTTATCGGGGCGGTCGGTACTGGATCCTTACGAGCAGTACTTC	CASSLSGRSVLDPYEQYF
TRBV4-3	few	NA	TRBJ2-7	TGCGCCAGCAGCCAAGAGGCCGTGGACCGAGCGCAGTACTTC	CASSQEAVDRAQYF
TRBV7-2	many	TRBD1	TRBJ1-3	TGTGCCAGCAGCTTGGGACAGGACTCTGGAAACACCATATATTTT	CASSLGQDSGNTIYF
TRBV7-9	many	NA	TRBJ2-5	TGTGCCAGCAGCTTCACAGAACAAGAGACCCAGTACTTC	CASSFTEQETQYF
TRBV6-1	many	NA	TRBJ1-2	TGTGCCAGCAGTTATAGTCCGGAGGCCTCACATGGCTACACCTTC	CASSYSPEASHGYTF
TRBV20-1	many	NA	TRBJ1-4	TGCAGTGCTAGAGAACCAGATTCAACTAATGAAAAACTGTTTTTT	CSAREPDSTNEKLFF
TRBV10-3	many	NA	TRBJ2-7	TGTGCCATCAGTGAGCGCCAGGGTGGCGAGCAGTACTTC	CAISERQGGEQYF
TRBV29-1	many	NA	TRBJ2-3	TGCAGCGTTGAAGGTGTGGGAGATACGCAGTATTTT	CSVEGVGDTQYF
TRBV3-1	few	NA	TRBJ1-1	TGTGCCAGCACCAAAACTCGGGTAAACACTGAAGCTTTCTTT	CASTKTRVNTEAFF
TRBV19	many	NA	TRBJ1-1	TGTGCCAGTAGTATTAGTGTGGTCCGGGCAGGGCTGAACACTGAAGCTTTCTTT	CASSISVVRAGLNTEAFF
TRBV7-2	many	TRBD1	TRBJ1-3	TGTGCCAGCAGCTTCGACAGGGGGAGCTCTGGAAACACCATATATTTT	CASSFDRGSSGNTIYF
TRBV4-2	NA	NA	TRBJ2-7	TGTGCCAGCAGCCAAGAGGGGGTGGGGGCGTACTACGAGCAGTACTTC	CASSQEGVGAYYEQYF
TRBV6-1	many	NA	TRBJ2-5	TGTGCCAGCAGGGAGACCCAGTACTTC	CASRETQYF
TRBV2	many	NA	TRBJ2-7	TGTGCCAGCCAAGGCTGGAACTACGAGCAGTACTTC	CASQGWNYEQYF
TRBV6-2/TRBV6-3	many	NA	TRBJ2-7	TGTGCCAGCAGTTACGTTCCCACTTCACGCTACGAGCAGTACTTC	CASSYVPTSRYEQYF
TRBV24-1	many	NA	TRBJ2-2	TGTGCCACCAGTGATGGGGACTTATTCACCGGGGAGCTGTTTTTT	CATSDGDLFTGELFF
TRBV15	many	TRBD2	TRBJ2-2	TGTGCCACCAGCAGAGGAGACACTAGCGGGAACACCGGGGAGCTGTTTTTT	CATSRGDTSGNTGELFF
TRBV6-1	many	TRBD1	TRBJ2-7	TGTGCCAGCAAGTGGTCGGGACAGGCCTACGAGCAGTACTTC	CASKWSGQAYEQYF
TRBV6-1	many	TRBD2	TRBJ2-3	TGTGCCAGCAGAAGGACTAGCGGGATACCAGATACGCAGTATTTT	CASRRTSGIPDTQYF
TRBV7-9	many	NA	TRBJ2-5	TGTGCCAGCAGCTTAGCGTCGTACAGGTGGGGTATGGATCGAGAGACCCAGTACTTC	CASSLASYRWGMDRETQYF
TRBV24-1	many	NA	TRBJ2-1	TGTGCCACCAGTGATATGCATGAGCAGTTCTTC	CATSDMHEQFF
TRBV2	many	NA	TRBJ2-1	TGTGCCAGCAGAACCGGGACGAATGAGCAGTTCTTC	CASRTGTNEQFF
TRBV27	many	NA	TRBJ1-1	TGTGCCAGCAGTTATAACAGGCCCACTGAAGCTTTCTTT	CASSYNRPTEAFF
TRBV2	many	NA	TRBJ1-4	TGTGCCAGCAGTCGGACAGCCTTTAATGAAAAACTGTTTTTT	CASSRTAFNEKLFF
TRBV7-9	NA	NA	TRBJ2-3	TGTGCCAGCAGCTTAGCTGGTACCCCGCAGTGGTATTTT	CASSLAGTPQWYF
TRBV27	many	NA	TRBJ2-2	TGTGCCAGCAGTTTATTGCGGGACGGGGAGCTGTTTTTT	CASSLLRDGELFF
TRBV20-1	many	TRBD1	TRBJ2-1	TGCAGTGCTAGAGATCCCCCCAGGGGGTCGGCCTACAATGAGCAGTTCTTC	CSARDPPRGSAYNEQFF
TRBV18	many	NA	TRBJ2-7	TGTGCCAGCTCACCACCGAGCGGAGTCCTACGCGAGCAGTACTTC	CASSPPSGVLREQYF
TRBV24-1	many	TRBD2	TRBJ2-3	TGTGCCACCGGGACTAGCGGGAGAGGTGGCACAGATACGCAGTATTTT	CATGTSGRGGTDTQYF
TRBV2	NA	TRBD1	TRBJ2-1	TGTGCCAGCAGTCACAACGCATGGGGACAGGGACAAGAGCAGTCCTTC	CASSHNAWGQGQEQSF
TRBV2	many	NA	TRBJ1-2	TGTGCCAGTAAAACCGGGGGTACCATTACTAACTATGGCTACACCTTC	CASKTGGTITNYGYTF
TRBV7-8	few	NA	TRBJ2-7	TGTGCCAGCAGCTTAGAGGTGGGTCGGTCCGAGCAGTACTTC	CASSLEVGRSEQYF
TRBV29-1	many	NA	TRBJ2-5	TGCAGCGTTGAGACGGGCGGAGAGACCCAGTACTTC	CSVETGGETQYF
TRBV29-1	NA	NA	TRBJ2-7	TGCAGCGTTGAAGGCGCTCCTTCACACGGCAGATACGAGCAGTACTTC	CSVEGAPSHGRYEQYF
TRBV9	once	TRBD1	TRBJ1-1	TGTGCCCCCGCGAGGGGACAGGGGCTTTCGTTCTTT	CAPARGQGLSFF
TRBV29-1	many	NA	TRBJ2-1	TGCAGCGTTGAAAGGCGCCTCAATGAGCAGTTCTTC	CSVERRLNEQFF
TRBV12-3/TRBV12-4	few	TRBD2	TRBJ2-1	TGTGCCAGTAGTTACCGACTAGCGGGAGGGCAAGATGAGCAGTTCTTC	CASSYRLAGGQDEQFF
TRBV4-1	NA	NA	TRBJ2-3	TGCGCCAGCATCCAGGCAGGGGCAGATACGCAGTATTTT	CASIQAGADTQYF
TRBV20-1	many	NA	TRBJ2-7	TGCAGTGCTTTCGGGAGTTCCTCCTACGAGCAGTACTTC	CSAFGSSSYEQYF
TRBV20-1	many	NA	TRBJ2-7	TGCAGTGCTAGGGGGAGTTTAGAGTACGAGCAGTACTTC	CSARGSLEYEQYF
TRBV6-1	many	TRBD1	TRBJ2-4	TGTGCCAGCAAGGGACAGGGGTGGAACATTCAGTACTTC	CASKGQGWNIQYF
TRBV10-3	many	NA	TRBJ1-1	TGTGCCAGCCGGATGGAAGCCACTGAAGCTTTCTTT	CASRMEATEAFF
TRBV9	few	NA	TRBJ1-4	TGTGCCAGCAGCGTAGGAGGGAGGAGGAATGAAAAACTGTTTTTT	CASSVGGRRNEKLFF
TRBV6-6	NA	NA	TRBJ2-5	TGTGCCAGCAGTTACTGCCGCAGGATGTCAGGGCAAGAGACCCACTACTTC	CASSYCRRMSGQETHYF
TRBV3-1	few	NA	TRBJ1-3	TGTGCCAGCAGCCAAGACAGGGCCAACGGAAACACCATATATTTT	CASSQDRANGNTIYF
TRBV6-1	NA	TRBD1	TRBJ1-6	TGTGCCAGTGAGCTGGACAGGTTTGGTGATAATTCACCCCCCCACTTT	CASELDRFGDNSPPHF
TRBV7-9	many	TRBD1	TRBJ2-1	TGTGCCGTGAGCATCAACAGGGGGGCGAATGAGCAGTTCTTC	CAVSINRGANEQFF
TRBV7-2	many	TRBD2	TRBJ2-7	TGTGCCAGCAGACTAGAGGCGGCTAGCGGGAGGGCCCACGAGCAGTACTTC	CASRLEAASGRAHEQYF
TRBV7-8	NA	TRBD2	TRBJ2-1	TGTGCCAGCAGCTTTGCTTTTGGCGGGAGGGTTCTGTTCTTC	CASSFAFGGRVLFF
TRBV18	many	TRBD1	TRBJ1-1	TGTGCCAGCTCCCCGGCGCAGGGGGAGAACACTGAAGCTTTCTTT	CASSPAQGENTEAFF
TRBV6-1	many	NA	TRBJ2-3	TGTGCCAGCAGCCCCCTCGGGACCGCCACAGATACGCAGTATTTT	CASSPLGTATDTQYF
TRBV29-1	NA	NA	TRBJ1-2	TGCAGCGTTGAAATCGTGGGGGATGGCTACACCTTC	CSVEIVGDGYTF